This T cell receptor beta chain was recovered during a study of shared clonotypes between healthy human individuals. The CDR3 length is 18 residues. Trimming removed 6 bases from V and 5 bases from J, with 28 bases in between. Germline-derived CDR1 and CDR2 are SEHNR and FQNEAQ (reference sequence). The protocol was immunoSEQ multiplex PCR, while the TCRdb copy is restricted to in-frame clones and leaves out a portion. The sample lists about 1.5 million clones; 95% to 99% were seen once. This chain links TRBV7-9 with TRBJ1-2, with a possible D match to TRBD1 (5 bases). Sequencing was done on a sample of naive CD4+ T cells sorted from blood. The subset was: CD45RA+ positively selected. The receptor comes from a man aged 25-45 years in good health. The CDR3 nucleotides read TGTGCCAGCAGACCAACTCGGGCAGACGGGGGGACCCAATATGGCTACACCTTC. It specifies CASRPTRADGGTQYGYTF.